These 3 T cell receptor beta chains were all obtained from the same sample, sequenced in a study of cytomegalovirus exposure and HLA in healthy donors. The study ran its PCR with 60 Vbeta and 13 Jbeta primers. Profiling relied on immunoSEQ multiplex PCR, and the TCRdb table lists in-frame clones only, not all of them. Found here are 150,000 to 200,000 clones, 80% to 85% of them singletons; the top ten hold under 2.5%. Material: PBMCs. The origin of the receptors is a woman aged 25 to 39 in good health and CMV-seronegative.

This sequence joins TRBV2 and TRBJ2-3, with 8 bases lining up with TRBD1. The germline V gene has CDR1 SNHLY and CDR2 FYNNEI. The CDR3 has 15 amino acids. V shed 9 bases and J 3 bases; nucleotides not matched to a gene: 11. The CDR3 nucleotides are TGTGCCAGATCCCTCGGGACAGGACCTACAGATACGCAGTATTTT. Its protein is CARSLGTGPTDTQYF.

The genes are TRBV5-1 and TRBJ2-5; D possibly corresponds to TRBD2 (6 bases). V dropped 3 bases and J dropped 3 bases, with 18 bases sitting between them. Germline V gene sequence: CDR1 SGHRS, CDR2 YFSETQ. CDR3 length equals 16 residues. CDR3 sequence reads: CASSSGLFGGKETQYF. In DNA, the CDR3 is TGCGCCAGCAGCTCGGGTCTTTTTGGGGGGAAAGAGACCCAGTACTTC.

CDR3 protein: CASRLQGDTEAFF. Here the CDR3 DNA reads TGTGCCAGCAGGCTCCAGGGGGACACTGAAGCTTTCTTT. The rearrangement uses TRBV7-6 and TRBJ1-1; TRBD1 aligns across 7 bases. Germline V gene lookup returns CDR1 SGHVS and CDR2 FNYEAQ. Losses at the gene ends were 6 bases for V and 3 bases for J; bases not matched to a gene: 4. The CDR3 runs to 13 residues.